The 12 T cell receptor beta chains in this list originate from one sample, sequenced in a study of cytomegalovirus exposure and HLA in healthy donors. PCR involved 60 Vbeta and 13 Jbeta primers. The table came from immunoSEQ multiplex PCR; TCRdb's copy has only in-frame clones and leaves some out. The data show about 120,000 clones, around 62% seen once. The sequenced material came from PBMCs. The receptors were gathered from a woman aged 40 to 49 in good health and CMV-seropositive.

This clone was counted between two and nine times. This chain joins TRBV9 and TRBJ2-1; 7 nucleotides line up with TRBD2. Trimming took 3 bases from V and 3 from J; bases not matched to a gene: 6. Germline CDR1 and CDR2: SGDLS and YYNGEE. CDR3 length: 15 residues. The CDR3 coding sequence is TGTGCCAGCAGCGCCTTAGCGGGCAACTACAATGAGCAGTTCTTC. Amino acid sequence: CASSALAGNYNEQFF.

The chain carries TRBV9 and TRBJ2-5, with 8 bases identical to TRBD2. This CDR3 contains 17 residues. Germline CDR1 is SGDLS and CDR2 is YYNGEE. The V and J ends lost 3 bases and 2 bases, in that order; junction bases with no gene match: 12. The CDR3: CASSASLSKRGQETQYF. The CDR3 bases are TGTGCCAGCAGCGCTTCCCTGAGCAAGCGGGGGCAAGAGACCCAGTACTTC.

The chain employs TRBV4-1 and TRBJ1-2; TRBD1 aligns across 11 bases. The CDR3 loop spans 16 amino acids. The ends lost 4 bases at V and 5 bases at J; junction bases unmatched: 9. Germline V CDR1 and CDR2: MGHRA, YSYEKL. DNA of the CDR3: TGCGCCAGCAGCCTTGGACAGGGGGCTCTTGGGTATGGCTACACCTTC. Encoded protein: CASSLGQGALGYGYTF.

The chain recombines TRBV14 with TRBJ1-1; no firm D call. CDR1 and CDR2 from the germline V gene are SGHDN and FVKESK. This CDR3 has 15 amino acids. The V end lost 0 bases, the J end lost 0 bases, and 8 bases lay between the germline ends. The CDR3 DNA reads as TGTGCCAGCAGCCAAGAGGGAGGTATGAACACTGAAGCTTTCTTT. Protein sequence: CASSQEGGMNTEAFF.

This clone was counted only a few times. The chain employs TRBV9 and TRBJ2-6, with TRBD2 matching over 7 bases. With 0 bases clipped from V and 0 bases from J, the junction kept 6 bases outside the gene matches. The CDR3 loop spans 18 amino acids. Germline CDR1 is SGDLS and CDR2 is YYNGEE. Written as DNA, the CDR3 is TGTGCCAGCAGCGTAGAGCGGGGTACCGCCTCTGGGGCCAACGTCCTGACTTTC. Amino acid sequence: CASSVERGTASGANVLTF.

Written as DNA, the CDR3 is TGCGCCAGCAGCCAAGCTCCTAGCGGGAGCGGTTCTAGCACCGGGGAGCTGTTTTTT. It codes for CASSQAPSGSGSSTGELFF. This chain uses TRBV4-3 with TRBJ2-2, with 10 bases matching TRBD2. V shed 1 base, J shed 4 bases, and the junction held 12 bases outside the gene matches. The CDR3 sequence is 19 residues long. From germline, CDR1 is LGHNA and CDR2 YSLEER.

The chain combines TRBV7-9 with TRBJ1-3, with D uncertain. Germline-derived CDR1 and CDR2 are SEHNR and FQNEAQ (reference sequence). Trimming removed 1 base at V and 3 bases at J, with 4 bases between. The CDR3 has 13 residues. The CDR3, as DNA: TGTGCCAGCAGCTTAGAGAGTGGAAACACCATATATTTT. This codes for CASSLESGNTIYF.

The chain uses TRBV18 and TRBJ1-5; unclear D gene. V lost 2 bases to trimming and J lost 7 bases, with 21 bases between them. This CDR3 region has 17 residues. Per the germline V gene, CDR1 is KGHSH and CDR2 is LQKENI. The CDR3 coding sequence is TGTGCCAGCTCACCAAGAGTTGAGTCCCCGGGTGGGCAGCCCCAGCATTTT. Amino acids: CASSPRVESPGGQPQHF. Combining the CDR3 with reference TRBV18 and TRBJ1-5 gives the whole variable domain NAGVMQNPRHLVRRRGQEARLRCSPMKGHSHVYWYRQLPEEGLKFMVYLQKENIIDESGMPKERFSAEFPKEGPSILRIQQVVRGDSAAYFCASSPRVESPGGQPQHFGDGTRLSIL.

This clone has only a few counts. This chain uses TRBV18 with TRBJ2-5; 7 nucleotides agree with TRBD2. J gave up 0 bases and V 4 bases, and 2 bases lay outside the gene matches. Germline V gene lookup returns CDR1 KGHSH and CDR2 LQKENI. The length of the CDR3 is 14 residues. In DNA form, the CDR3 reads TGTGCCAGCTCACGGGGGGGAAACCAAGAGACCCAGTACTTC. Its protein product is CASSRGGNQETQYF.

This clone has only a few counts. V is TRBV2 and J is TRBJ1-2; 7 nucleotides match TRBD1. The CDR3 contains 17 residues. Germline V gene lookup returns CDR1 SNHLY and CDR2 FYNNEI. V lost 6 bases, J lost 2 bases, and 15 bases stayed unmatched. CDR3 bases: TGTGCCAGCAGGGCGCCGGGACAGACGAGGGGGAACTATGGCTACACCTTC. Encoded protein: CASRAPGQTRGNYGYTF.

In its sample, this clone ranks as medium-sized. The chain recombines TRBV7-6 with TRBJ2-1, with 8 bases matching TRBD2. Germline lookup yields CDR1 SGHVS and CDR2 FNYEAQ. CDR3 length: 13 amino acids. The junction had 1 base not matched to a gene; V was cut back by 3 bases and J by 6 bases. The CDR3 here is CASSFGTSNEQFF. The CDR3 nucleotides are TGTGCCAGCAGCTTCGGGACTAGCAATGAGCAGTTCTTC.

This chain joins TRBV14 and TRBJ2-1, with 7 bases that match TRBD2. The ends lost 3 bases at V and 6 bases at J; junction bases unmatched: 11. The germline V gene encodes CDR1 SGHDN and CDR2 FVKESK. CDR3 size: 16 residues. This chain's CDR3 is CASSHVLGPGGNEQFF. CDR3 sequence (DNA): TGTGCCAGCAGCCACGTACTAGGCCCGGGGGGCAATGAGCAGTTCTTC.